One T cell receptor beta chain is described in this entry. What it recognizes is unknown. Trimming took off 8 bases at V and 0 bases at J, with 13 bases between the two ends. The CDR3 has 14 residues. Germline CDR1 and CDR2: SNHLY and FYNNEI. The data were obtained in a study of CD8 T cells in Susac syndrome. Reverse transcription of 0.5 to 1 ug RNA used random hexamers. TCRdb re-called the immunoSEQ multiplex PCR reads through MiXCR, storing one row per CDR3 protein. The top ten hold 0.2% to 0.25% of the sample, which has roughly 150,000 distinct CDR3 sequences, around 96% seen once. Study outcomes and limitations: The study conceded that relatively few individuals underwent its TCR sequencing and HLA analysis.

In blood CD8+ and CD4+ T cells, TCR beta underwent sequencing. The CD8+ and CD4+ T cells were negatively isolated, with the TEMRA cells enriched by FACS. V and J are TRBV2 and TRBJ1-2, with D possibly being TRBD1 (5 bases). This TCR was sampled from a human donor with multiple sclerosis. Sequencing used CD8+ T cells from PBMCs. CDR3 region: CASPADRANYGYTF. The CDR3 DNA follows: TGTGCCAGCCCAGCCGACAGAGCTAACTATGGCTACACCTTC.